This T cell receptor (beta chain) was recorded in a study of T cell clonality in common variable immunodeficiency. Sequencing used immunoSEQ multiplex PCR; TCRdb keeps in-frame clones, though not all of them. The sample lists tens of thousands of clones, none appearing once, the ten largest making up approximately 5.5%. Per the germline V gene, CDR1 is LNHDA and CDR2 is SQIVND (reference sequence). V lost 5 bases and J lost 6; bases outside the gene matches: 1. This CDR3 region has 12 residues. CVID subjects were some 15 female and 25 to 35 male, aged about 8 to 65. All CVID subjects were on immunoglobulin replacement for at least one year. Heparinized whole blood, roughly 5 to 8 ml, came from each donor. Findings and caveats of the study: Fewer TCRbeta clones were shared among CVID subjects than controls. In common variable immunodeficiency, TCR beta chains reportedly carried fewer deletions and N-nucleotide insertions.

There are many counts of this clone. Its antigen is currently unknown. The read comes to an end 3 residues before the CDR3 does, leaving the germline J gene to fill in the end. The receptor's source is a human donor with common variable immunodeficiency. This chain links TRBV19 with TRBJ2-4, with TRBD2 matching 7 bases. Sequencing was done on a sample of peripheral blood mononuclear cells. The CDR3: CASSPGGNIQYF. CDR3 bases read: TGTGCCAGTAGTCCGGGGGGAAACATT.